One T cell receptor beta chain is described in this entry. The entry originates in a study of blood T cell repertoires in COVID-19. Study-wide background: Italy, Spain and the United States were the sources of the convalescent and acute COVID-19 samples.

Participant-reported clinical history was the basis for cohort assignment. Exposed enrollees had met someone with a PCR-confirmed or clinician-diagnosed COVID-19 case at some point within the 2 weeks before study entry. How the authors handled the data: Amplification of reference gene primers provided the estimated nucleated cell counts. Sequencing was performed with immunoSEQ multiplex PCR; in TCRdb, only in-frame clones are kept and a portion is missing. That table is the source of V, J and clone size, and D and trimming were worked out from the DNA. Counted here are around 130,000 clones, about 84% occurring once; the ten biggest clones make up 1.5% to 2%. The sequenced material came from PBMCs or T cells enriched from blood (not recorded which). This sequence originates from a woman aged 18-29 years who had been exposed to COVID-19.

The CDR3 DNA sequence: TGCAGCGCCATAATGTGGTTGGGGGCCAATGAGCAGTTCTTC. This gives the protein CSAIMWLGANEQFF. The gene calls are TRBV29-1 and TRBJ2-1; D is perhaps TRBD1 (6 bases). V lost 7 bases and J lost 6, with 19 bases in between. This CDR3 region has 14 residues. Germline lookup yields CDR1 SQVTM and CDR2 ANQGSEA.